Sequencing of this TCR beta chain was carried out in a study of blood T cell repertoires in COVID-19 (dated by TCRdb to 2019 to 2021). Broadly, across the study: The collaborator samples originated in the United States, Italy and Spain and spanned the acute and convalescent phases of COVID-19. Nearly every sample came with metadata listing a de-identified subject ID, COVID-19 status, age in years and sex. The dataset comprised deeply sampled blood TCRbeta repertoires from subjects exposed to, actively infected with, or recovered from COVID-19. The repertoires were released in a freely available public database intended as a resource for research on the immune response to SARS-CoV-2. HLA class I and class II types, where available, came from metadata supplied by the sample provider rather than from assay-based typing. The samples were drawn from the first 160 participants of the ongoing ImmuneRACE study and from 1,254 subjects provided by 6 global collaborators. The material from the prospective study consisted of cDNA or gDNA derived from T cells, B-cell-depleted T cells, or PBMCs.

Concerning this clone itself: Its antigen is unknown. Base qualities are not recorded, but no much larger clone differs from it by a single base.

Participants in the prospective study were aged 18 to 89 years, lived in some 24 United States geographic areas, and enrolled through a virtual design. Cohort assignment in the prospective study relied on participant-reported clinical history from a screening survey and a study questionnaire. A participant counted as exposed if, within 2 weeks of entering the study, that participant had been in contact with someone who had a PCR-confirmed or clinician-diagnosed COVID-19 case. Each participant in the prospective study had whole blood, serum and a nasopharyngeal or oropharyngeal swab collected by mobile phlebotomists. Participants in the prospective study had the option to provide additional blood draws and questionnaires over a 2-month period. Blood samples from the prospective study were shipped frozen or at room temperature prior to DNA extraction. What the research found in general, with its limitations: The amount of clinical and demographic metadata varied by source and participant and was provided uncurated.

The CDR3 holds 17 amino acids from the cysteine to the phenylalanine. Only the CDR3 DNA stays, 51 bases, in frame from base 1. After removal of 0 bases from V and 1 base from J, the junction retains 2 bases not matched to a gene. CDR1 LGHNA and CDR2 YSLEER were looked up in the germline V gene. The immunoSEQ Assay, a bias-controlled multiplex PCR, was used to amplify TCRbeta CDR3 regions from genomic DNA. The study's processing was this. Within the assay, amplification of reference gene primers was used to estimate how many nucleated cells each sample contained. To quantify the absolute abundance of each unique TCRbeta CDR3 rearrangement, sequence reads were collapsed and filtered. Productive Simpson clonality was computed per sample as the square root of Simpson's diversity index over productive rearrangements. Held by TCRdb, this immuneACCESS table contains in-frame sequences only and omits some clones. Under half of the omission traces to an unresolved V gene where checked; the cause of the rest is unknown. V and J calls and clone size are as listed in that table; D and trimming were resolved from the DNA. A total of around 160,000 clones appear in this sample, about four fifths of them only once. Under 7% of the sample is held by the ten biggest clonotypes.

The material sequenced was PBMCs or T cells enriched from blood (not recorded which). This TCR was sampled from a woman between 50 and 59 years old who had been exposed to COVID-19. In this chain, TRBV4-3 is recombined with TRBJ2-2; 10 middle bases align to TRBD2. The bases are TGCGCCAGCAGCCAAGAATTAGCGGGAGGGAACACCGGGGAGCTGTTTTTT. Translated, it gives CASSQELAGGNTGELFF.